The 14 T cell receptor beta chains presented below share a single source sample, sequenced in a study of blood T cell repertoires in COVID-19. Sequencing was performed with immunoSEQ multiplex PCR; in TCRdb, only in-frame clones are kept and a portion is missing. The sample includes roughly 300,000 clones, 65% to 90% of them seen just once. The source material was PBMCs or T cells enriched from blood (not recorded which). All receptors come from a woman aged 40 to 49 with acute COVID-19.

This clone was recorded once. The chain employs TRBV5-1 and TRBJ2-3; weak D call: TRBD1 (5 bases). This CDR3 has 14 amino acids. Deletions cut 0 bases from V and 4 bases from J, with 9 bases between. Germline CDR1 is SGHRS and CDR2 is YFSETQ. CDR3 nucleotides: TGCGCCAGCAGCTTGGACAGGTTGGCAGATACGCAGTATTTT. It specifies CASSLDRLADTQYF.

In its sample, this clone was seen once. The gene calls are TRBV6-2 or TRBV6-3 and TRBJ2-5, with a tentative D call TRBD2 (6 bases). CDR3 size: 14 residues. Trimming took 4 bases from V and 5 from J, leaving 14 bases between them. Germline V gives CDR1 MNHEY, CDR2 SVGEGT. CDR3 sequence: CASSSRTILETQYF. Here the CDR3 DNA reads TGTGCCAGCAGTTCCAGGACTATCTTGGAGACCCAGTACTTC.

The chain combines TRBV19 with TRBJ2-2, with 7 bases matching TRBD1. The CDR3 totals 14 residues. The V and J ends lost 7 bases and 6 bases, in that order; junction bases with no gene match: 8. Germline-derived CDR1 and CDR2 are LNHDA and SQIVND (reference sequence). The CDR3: CASTQGVNPGELFF. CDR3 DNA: TGTGCCAGTACTCAGGGGGTAAACCCCGGGGAGCTGTTTTTT.

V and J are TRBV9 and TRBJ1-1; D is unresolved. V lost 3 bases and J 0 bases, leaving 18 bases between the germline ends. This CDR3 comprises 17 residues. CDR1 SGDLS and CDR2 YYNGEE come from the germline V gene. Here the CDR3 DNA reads TGTGCCAGCAGCGCCTCGGAGGAAGCGGCCTTGAACACTGAAGCTTTCTTT. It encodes CASSASEEAALNTEAFF.

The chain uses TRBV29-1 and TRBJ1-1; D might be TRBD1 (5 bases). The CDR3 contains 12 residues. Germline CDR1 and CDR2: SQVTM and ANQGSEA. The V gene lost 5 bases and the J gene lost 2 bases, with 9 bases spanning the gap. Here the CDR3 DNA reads TGCAGCGTTCACGGACACAACACTGAAGCTTTCTTT. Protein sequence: CSVHGHNTEAFF. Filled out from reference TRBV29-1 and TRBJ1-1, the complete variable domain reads SAVISQKPSRDICQRGTSLTIQCQVDSQVTMMFWYRQQPGQSLTLIATANQGSEATYESGFVIDKFPISRPNLTFSTLTVSNMSPEDSSIYLCSVHGHNTEAFFGQGTRLTVV.

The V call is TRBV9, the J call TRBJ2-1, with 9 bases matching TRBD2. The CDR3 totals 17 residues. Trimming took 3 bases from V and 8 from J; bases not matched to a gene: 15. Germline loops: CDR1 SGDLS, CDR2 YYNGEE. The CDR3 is CASSAGGSGRLLDEQFF. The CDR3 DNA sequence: TGTGCCAGCAGCGCAGGTGGGAGCGGGAGGCTTCTAGATGAGCAGTTCTTC.

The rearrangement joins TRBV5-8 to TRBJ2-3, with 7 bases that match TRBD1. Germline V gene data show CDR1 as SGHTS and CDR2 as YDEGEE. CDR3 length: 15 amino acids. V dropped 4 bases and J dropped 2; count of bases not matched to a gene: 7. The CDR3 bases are TGTGCCAGCAGCCCGGGGACAGCCTACACAGATACGCAGTATTTT. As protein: CASSPGTAYTDTQYF.

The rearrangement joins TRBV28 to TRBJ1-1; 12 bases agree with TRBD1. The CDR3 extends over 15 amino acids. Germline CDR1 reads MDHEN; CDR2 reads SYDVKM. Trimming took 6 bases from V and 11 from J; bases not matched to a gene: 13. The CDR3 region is CASSLNHRDRGRAFF. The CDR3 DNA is TGTGCCAGCAGCCTAAACCACCGGGACAGGGGGCGTGCTTTCTTT.

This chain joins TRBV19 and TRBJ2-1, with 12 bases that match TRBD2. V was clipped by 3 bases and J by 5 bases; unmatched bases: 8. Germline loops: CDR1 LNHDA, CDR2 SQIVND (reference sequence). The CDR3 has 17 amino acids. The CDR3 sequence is CASSIRLLAGGDNEQFF. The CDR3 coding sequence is TGTGCCAGTAGTATCCGACTACTAGCGGGGGGCGACAATGAGCAGTTCTTC.

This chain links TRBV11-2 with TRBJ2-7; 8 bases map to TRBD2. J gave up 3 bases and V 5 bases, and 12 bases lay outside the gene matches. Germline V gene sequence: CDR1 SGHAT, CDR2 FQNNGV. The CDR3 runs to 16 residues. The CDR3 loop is CASSRGTGGPIYEQYF. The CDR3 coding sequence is TGTGCCAGCAGCCGTGGGACGGGAGGGCCTATCTACGAGCAGTACTTC.

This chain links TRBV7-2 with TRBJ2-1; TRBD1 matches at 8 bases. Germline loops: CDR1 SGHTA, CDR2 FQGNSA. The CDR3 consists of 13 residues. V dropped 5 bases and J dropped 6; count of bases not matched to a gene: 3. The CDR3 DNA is TGTGCCAGCAGCCTCAGGGGGCCCAATGAGCAGTTCTTC. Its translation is CASSLRGPNEQFF.

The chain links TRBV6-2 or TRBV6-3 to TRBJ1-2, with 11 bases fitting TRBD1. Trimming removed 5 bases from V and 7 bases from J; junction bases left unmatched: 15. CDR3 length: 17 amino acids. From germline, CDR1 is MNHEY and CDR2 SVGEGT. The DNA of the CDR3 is TGTGCCAGCAGTCAATCCAGGACAGGGGGCGATTTGAGTGGCTACACCTTC. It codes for CASSQSRTGGDLSGYTF.

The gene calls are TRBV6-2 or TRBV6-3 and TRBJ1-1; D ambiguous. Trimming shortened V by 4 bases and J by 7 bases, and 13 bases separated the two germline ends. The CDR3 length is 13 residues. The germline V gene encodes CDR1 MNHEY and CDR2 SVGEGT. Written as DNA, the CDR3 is TGTGCCAGCAGTTTCCTACCGGGTAATGAAGCTTTCTTT. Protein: CASSFLPGNEAFF.

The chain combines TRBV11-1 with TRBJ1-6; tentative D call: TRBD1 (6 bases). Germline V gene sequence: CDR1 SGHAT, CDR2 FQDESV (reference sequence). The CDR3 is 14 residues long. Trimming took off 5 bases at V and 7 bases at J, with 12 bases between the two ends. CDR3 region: CASSGGQLNSPLHF. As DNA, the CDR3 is TGTGCCAGCAGCGGGGGCCAGCTAAATTCACCCCTCCACTTT.